The rows below give T cell receptor beta chains drawn from one sample of a study of blood T cells in healthy people across ages. TCRdb called the 5' RACE reads again in MiXCR, with one record for every CDR3 protein. Here the sample spans 650,000 to 700,000 distinct CDR3 sequences, 32% being singletons. The sequencing input was blood. The receptors derive from an elderly woman in good health. Each CDR3 is given without its conserved first and last residue. The order of the fields is V gene, CDR3 length, J gene, CDR3 protein.

TRBV11-2	10	TRBJ2-1	ASSFQGIEQF
TRBV10-2	12	TRBJ2-5	ASAPGPWGREQY
TRBV5-6	13	TRBJ1-1	ASSERGGLNTEAF
TRBV6-1	12	TRBJ2-2	ASSEGYPTGELF
TRBV29-1	10	TRBJ1-2	SVETSFYGYT
TRBV3-1	11	TRBJ1-6	ASGGGYNSPLH
TRBV7-6	13	TRBJ2-5	ASSLSGGRQETQY
TRBV4-1	12	TRBJ1-1	ASSRDGGITEAF
TRBV5-1	18	TRBJ1-4	ASSLAGRGLSFSTNEKLF
TRBV20-1	12	TRBJ2-2	SARDIQGTGELF
TRBV19	11	TRBJ1-2	ASSIQADHGYT
TRBV12-3/TRBV12-4	10	TRBJ1-1	ASSRGGTEAF
TRBV30	10	TRBJ2-7	AWKGVLYEQY
TRBV7-9	11	TRBJ2-3	ASSLAGVDTQY
TRBV5-1	11	TRBJ2-7	ASSTGNGYEQY
TRBV30	13	TRBJ2-3	AWSLSGQPTDTQY
TRBV25-1	11	TRBJ2-5	ASTPLGIGEQY
TRBV7-2	12	TRBJ1-4	ASSPRIFNEKLF
TRBV5-1	13	TRBJ2-7	ASSPDGGSTYEQY
TRBV20-1	13	TRBJ2-1	SASFRSGGRGEQF
TRBV27	11	TRBJ2-3	ASRRDRENTQY
TRBV5-1	13	TRBJ2-7	ASSGWDRVLDEQY
TRBV7-8	14	.	ASSLRYGGGVDEQY
TRBV27	13	TRBJ2-7	ASSLSGQGGYEQY
TRBV7-2	12	TRBJ2-3	ASSPYLPGDTQY
TRBV20-1	13	TRBJ2-3	SAPRAGGGTDTQY
TRBV6-5	13	TRBJ2-7	ASSKGTSGLYEQY
TRBV25-1	11	TRBJ1-1	ASSERATTEAF
TRBV29-1	13	TRBJ2-1	SVGGLLERYNEQF
TRBV7-2	10	TRBJ2-4	ASSPQGDNLY
TRBV28	13	TRBJ2-7	ASSSPGLAGHEQY
TRBV6-1	12	TRBJ2-2	ASSETANTGELF
TRBV7-2	12	TRBJ2-5	ASRGQRGRETQY
TRBV12-3/TRBV12-4	12	TRBJ1-6	ASSFQGKNSPLH
TRBV11-2	13	TRBJ2-7	ASSRSVTGSYEQY
TRBV30	13	TRBJ2-1	AWDSGTGSYNEQF
TRBV20-1	13	TRBJ1-2	SVPKGLGVYGGYT
TRBV12-3/TRBV12-4	12	TRBJ2-7	ASSFGQRNYEQY
TRBV20-1	13	TRBJ2-1	SASLAGGLHNEQF